A selection of T cell receptor beta chains follows, all from one sample in a study of OX40 agonist ivuxolimab in advanced cancers. Profiled with immunoSEQ multiplex PCR; TCRdb holds only in-frame clones, not every one. The sample consists of 50,000 to 85,000 clones, 75% to 90% of them appearing once. Here the sequenced sample was CD4+ or CD8+ T cells sorted from blood, taken in a trial of the OX40 agonist ivuxolimab. These receptor sequences come from an adult with an advanced solid tumor such as melanoma, head and neck, liver or kidney cancer. CDR3s include the opening cysteine and the closing phenylalanine or tryptophan. D genes are given only for firm matches. Some rows mark clone size as missing; the rest say once, few, many or name a class of expanded clone.

>TRBV9|TRBD2|-|TRBJ2-5
CASSPQAGGEETQYF
TGTGCCAGCAGCCCGCAAGCGGGAGGGGAGGAGACCCAGTACTTC
>TRBV19|TRBD1|-|TRBJ2-1
CASSTFTGTGDNEQFF
TGTGCCAGTAGTACCTTCACCGGGACAGGGGACAATGAGCAGTTCTTC
>TRBV2|-|-|TRBJ2-3
CASSRTGFGDTQYF
TGTGCCAGCAGTCGTACCGGTTTCGGGGATACGCAGTATTTT
>TRBV19|-|-|TRBJ2-2
CASSIPGGHLRGTGELFF
TGTGCCAGTAGTATCCCCGGGGGACACTTAAGGGGCACCGGGGAGCTGTTTTTT
>TRBV6-9|TRBD1|once|TRBJ2-7
CASSPGQVSYEQYF
TGTGCCAGCAGTCCGGGACAGGTTTCCTACGAGCAGTACTTC
>TRBV18|-|-|TRBJ1-1
CASSPILENTEAFF
TGTGCCAGCTCACCAATTTTAGAGAACACTGAAGCTTTCTTT
>TRBV6-5|TRBD1|-|TRBJ1-2
CASSGTGAWGYTF
TGTGCCAGCAGCGGGACAGGGGCTTGGGGCTACACCTTC
>TRBV6-5|TRBD1|-|TRBJ1-4
CASSLTSQGGEKLFF
TGTGCCAGCAGTTTAACCTCACAGGGGGGTGAAAAACTGTTTTTT
>TRBV11-3|-|-|TRBJ1-1
CASSLAENTEAFF
TGTGCCAGCAGCTTAGCCGAAAACACTGAAGCTTTCTTT
>TRBV4-2|TRBD1|-|TRBJ1-2
CASSQATGGFVGYTF
TGTGCCAGCAGCCAAGCGACAGGGGGTTTTGTTGGCTACACCTTC
>TRBV7-9|-|-|TRBJ2-3
CASSWTAVTDTQYF
TGTGCCAGCAGCTGGACAGCGGTCACAGATACGCAGTATTTT
>TRBV7-9|-|once|TRBJ1-3
CASSLKRDDTIYF
TGTGCCAGCAGCTTAAAACGGGACGACACCATATATTTT
>TRBV7-3|TRBD1|few|TRBJ2-2
CASSLGQGGPGELFF
TGTGCCAGCAGCTTAGGACAGGGAGGTCCCGGGGAGCTGTTTTTT
>TRBV14|-|-|TRBJ2-7
CASSQYQGSYEQYF
TGTGCCAGCAGCCAATACCAGGGATCCTACGAGCAGTACTTC
>TRBV4-1|-|-|TRBJ2-4
CASSHPTTGYNIQYF
TGCGCCAGCAGCCATCCGACAACGGGGTATAACATTCAGTACTTC
>TRBV18|-|-|TRBJ2-4
CASSPGAAGAKNIQYF
TGTGCCAGCTCACCAGGGGCCGCAGGGGCCAAAAACATTCAGTACTTC
>TRBV28|-|-|TRBJ2-7
CASNRRVYEQYF
TGTGCCAGCAATAGGAGGGTCTACGAGCAGTACTTC
>TRBV2|TRBD2|-|TRBJ2-1
CASSGIGTSGTMSEQFF
TGTGCCAGCAGTGGCATCGGGACTAGCGGGACTATGAGTGAGCAGTTCTTC
>TRBV28|TRBD1|-|TRBJ1-4
CASSPEGTGGREKLFF
TGTGCCAGCAGTCCGGAAGGGACAGGGGGAAGAGAAAAACTGTTTTTT
>TRBV19|-|-|TRBJ2-2
CASRIAGQNTGELFF
TGTGCCAGTAGAATCGCTGGACAAAACACCGGGGAGCTGTTTTTT
>TRBV4-1|-|-|TRBJ2-5
CASSQESRGVGETQYF
TGCGCCAGCAGCCAAGAATCGAGAGGGGTTGGGGAGACCCAGTACTTC
>TRBV28|-|once|TRBJ1-6
CASSPGNSPLHF
TGTGCCAGCAGTCCGGGAAATTCACCCCTCCACTTT
>TRBV20-1|-|-|TRBJ2-1
CSASTEGEQFF
TGCAGTGCAAGCACCGAGGGCGAGCAGTTCTTC
>TRBV6-6|-|-|TRBJ1-1
CASRRDTEAFF
TGTGCCAGCCGGAGGGACACTGAAGCTTTCTTT
>TRBV6-5|-|-|TRBJ1-1
CASSGGRYTEAFF
TGTGCCAGCAGCGGGGGTCGGTACACTGAAGCTTTCTTT
>TRBV5-1|TRBD1|-|TRBJ1-5
CASSLNPGQGNNQPQHF
TGCGCCAGCAGCTTGAATCCGGGACAGGGAAACAATCAGCCCCAGCATTTT
>TRBV5-1|-|-|TRBJ2-3
CASSLSNSMDTQYF
TGCGCCAGCAGCTTGTCAAACTCGATGGATACGCAGTATTTT
>TRBV11-3|-|-|TRBJ2-7
CASSSGGTVVLDEQYF
TGTGCCAGCAGCTCAGGAGGGACGGTCGTTCTGGACGAGCAGTACTTC
>TRBV25-1|-|-|TRBJ2-1
CASTGQGRGSYNEQFF
TGTGCCAGCACGGGCCAAGGCCGGGGCTCCTACAATGAGCAGTTCTTC
>TRBV6-1|-|-|TRBJ1-5
CASSERAGRDNQPQHF
TGTGCCAGCAGTGAAAGGGCAGGGAGGGACAATCAGCCCCAGCATTTT
>TRBV19|-|-|TRBJ2-7
CASSIGPSRTYEQYF
TGTGCCAGTAGTATAGGCCCTAGCCGTACCTACGAGCAGTACTTC
>TRBV4-2|TRBD1|few|TRBJ1-2
CASSQGVKGADYGYTF
TGTGCCAGCAGCCAGGGTGTGAAGGGGGCTGACTATGGCTACACCTTC
>TRBV5-5|TRBD1|-|TRBJ1-5
CASSWGQGHRPQHF
TGTGCCAGCAGCTGGGGACAGGGGCATCGGCCCCAGCATTTT
>TRBV13|-|-|TRBJ1-3
CASSFVTAGNTIYF
TGTGCCAGCAGCTTTGTTACGGCTGGAAACACCATATATTTT
>TRBV6-1|-|-|TRBJ1-5
CASSQPNQPQHF
TGTGCCAGCAGTCAACCTAATCAGCCCCAGCATTTT
>TRBV25-1|-|-|TRBJ2-6
CASSMTWAGANVLTF
TGTGCCAGCAGCATGACGTGGGCTGGGGCCAACGTCCTGACTTTC
>TRBV14|TRBD1|-|TRBJ1-1
CASSRQGQGTEAFF
TGTGCCAGCAGTCGACAGGGGCAGGGCACTGAAGCTTTCTTT
>TRBV14|-|few|TRBJ1-2
CASSQASLRGGYGYTF
TGTGCCAGCAGCCAAGCCAGTTTGAGGGGAGGCTATGGCTACACCTTC
>TRBV7-9|-|once|TRBJ1-3
CASSLQGYGNTIYF
TGTGCCAGCAGCTTACAAGGGTATGGAAACACCATATATTTT
>TRBV5-4|-|-|TRBJ2-2
CASSLALNLRVSGTGELFF
TGTGCCAGCAGCTTGGCGCTAAACCTAAGGGTATCGGGCACCGGGGAGCTGTTTTTT
>TRBV11-2|-|-|TRBJ1-1
CASTFDRLNTEAFF
TGTGCCAGCACCTTTGACAGACTGAACACTGAAGCTTTCTTT
>TRBV5-4|-|few|TRBJ2-1
CASSFGGTNHEQFF
TGTGCCAGCAGTTTTGGAGGGACGAATCATGAGCAGTTCTTC
>TRBV6-6|-|-|TRBJ1-2
CATHRPTGSNYGYTF
TGTGCCACGCACCGACCTACAGGGTCAAACTATGGCTACACCTTC
>TRBV18|-|-|TRBJ2-5
CASSPRVRLYQETQYF
TGTGCCAGCTCACCCAGGGTTCGTCTGTACCAAGAGACCCAGTACTTC